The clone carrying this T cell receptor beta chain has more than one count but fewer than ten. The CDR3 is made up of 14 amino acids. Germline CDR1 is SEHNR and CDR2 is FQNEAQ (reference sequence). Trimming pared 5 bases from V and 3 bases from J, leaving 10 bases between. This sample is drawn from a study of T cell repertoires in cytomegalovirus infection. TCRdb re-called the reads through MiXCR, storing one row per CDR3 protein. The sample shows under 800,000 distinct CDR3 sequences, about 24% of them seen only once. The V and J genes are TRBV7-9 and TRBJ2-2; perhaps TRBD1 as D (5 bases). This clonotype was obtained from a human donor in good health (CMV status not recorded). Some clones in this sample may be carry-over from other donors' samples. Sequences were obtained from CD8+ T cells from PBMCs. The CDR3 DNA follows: TGTGCCAGCAGCCTGGACATTTACACCGGGGAGCTGTTTTTT. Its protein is CASSLDIYTGELFF.